A single sample gave rise to the 26 T cell receptor beta chains below, sequenced in a study of somatic mutations in cytotoxic T cells in rheumatoid arthritis. Sequenced by immunoSEQ multiplex PCR; TCRdb stores in-frame clones only, minus some. The repertoire holds roughly 19,000 clones, with about 86% as singletons. Sample: CD8+ T cells sorted from blood. All receptors derive from a woman aged 50 to 60 in good health.

The chain has TRBV11-3 and TRBJ1-4; D not certain. The CDR3 contains 17 residues. The germline V gene encodes CDR1 SGHNT and CDR2 YENEEA. V gave up 1 base and J gave up 4 bases, with 16 bases separating them. The CDR3 region has the DNA TGTGCCAGCAGCTTAGCTGGCAGGAGTCCTCGTAATGAAAAACTGTTTTTT. It specifies CASSLAGRSPRNEKLFF. Supplemented by reference TRBV11-3 and TRBJ1-4, the full variable domain reads EAGVVQSPRYKIIEKKQPVAFWCNPISGHNTLYWYLQNLGQGPELLIRYENEEAVDDSQLPKDRFSAERLKGVDSTLKIQPAELGDSAVYLCASSLAGRSPRNEKLFFGSGTQLSVL.

This rearrangement joins TRBV28 to TRBJ1-6; D gene ambiguous. Between the trimmed V and J ends, which lost 6 bases and 6 bases, there was a span of 18 bases. The CDR3 consists of 16 residues. The germline gives CDR1 MDHEN, CDR2 SYDVKM. CDR3 in amino acids: CASSLESTVSNSPLHF. The CDR3 DNA follows: TGTGCCAGCAGCCTAGAGAGTACAGTTTCTAATTCACCCCTCCACTTT.

This clone was seen just once. V usage is TRBV7-8 and J usage is TRBJ2-5; a possible D gene is TRBD1 (5 bases). The CDR3 runs to 14 residues. Germline V gives CDR1 SGHVS, CDR2 FQNEAQ. Trimming stripped 4 bases from V and 4 bases from J, with 13 bases between. This chain's CDR3 is CASSYRAGLETQYF. CDR3 coding DNA: TGTGCCAGCAGCTATAGAGCAGGGTTAGAGACCCAGTACTTC.

The gene calls are TRBV4-3 and TRBJ2-1, with a tentative D call TRBD1 (6 bases). The germline gives CDR1 LGHNA, CDR2 YSLEER. The CDR3 spans 16 residues. Trimming removed 0 bases from V and 2 bases from J, with 11 bases in between. The CDR3 DNA sequence: TGCGCCAGCAGCCAAGAATCAGGGGAGCCCTACAATGAGCAGTTCTTC. It is translated as CASSQESGEPYNEQFF.

The chain joins TRBV27 to TRBJ1-2; the D gene is possibly TRBD1 (5 bases). The germline gives CDR1 MNHEY, CDR2 SMNVEV (reference sequence). The V end was cut by 5 bases, the J end by 4 bases, with 20 bases between. The CDR3 spans 16 residues. CDR3 nucleotides: TGTGCCAGCAGTACCACCTCTCCGGGGGGAAGCTATGGCTACACCTTC. Translated, it gives CASSTTSPGGSYGYTF.

This clone turned up a few times. The chain carries TRBV5-6 and TRBJ1-1; D is ambiguous. V lost 1 base to trimming and J lost 3 bases, with 7 bases between them. The CDR3 is 13 amino acids. CDR1 and CDR2 (germline): SGHDT, YYEEEE. CDR3 loop: CASSLTPYTEAFF. Here the CDR3 DNA reads TGTGCCAGCAGCTTGACGCCATACACTGAAGCTTTCTTT. Using reference TRBV5-6 and TRBJ1-1 for the parts outside the CDR3, the full variable domain is DAGVTQSPTHLIKTRGQQVTLRCSPKSGHDTVSWYQQALGQGPQFIFQYYEEEERQRGNFPDRFSGHQFPNYSSELNVNALLLGDSALYLCASSLTPYTEAFFGQGTRLTVV.

The rearrangement joins TRBV29-1 to TRBJ2-5; D might be TRBD1 or TRBD2, each matching 5 bases. With 7 bases removed from V and 11 bases from J, the gap between germline ends came to 23 bases. This CDR3 spans 13 amino acids. The germline V gene has CDR1 SQVTM and CDR2 ANQGSEA. CDR3 DNA: TGCAGCGCTGAGGGGCAGGCACTAGGGGAGCAGTACTTC. Translating gives CSAEGQALGEQYF.

The chain uses TRBV2 and TRBJ2-1; unclear D gene. V lost 8 bases and J 5 bases, leaving 19 bases between the germline ends. Germline CDR1 and CDR2: SNHLY and FYNNEI. The CDR3 extends over 15 amino acids. CDR3 nucleotides: TGTGCCAGCCTTCTGAGAAGGACGGATGACAATGAGCAGTTCTTC. Translating it yields CASLLRRTDDNEQFF.

The J gene is TRBJ1-2, the V gene TRBV19; possible D gene TRBD1, 6 bases. The CDR3 length is 17 residues. The V gene lost 0 bases and the J gene lost 4 bases, with 18 bases spanning the gap. Germline V lookup: CDR1 LNHDA, CDR2 SQIVND (reference sequence). CDR3 sequence reads: CASSIDLWGGAGYGYTF. CDR3 coding DNA: TGTGCCAGTAGTATAGATCTGTGGGGGGGCGCGGGCTATGGCTACACCTTC.

The CDR3 sequence is CASSLGGADYEQYF. The CDR3 DNA sequence: TGTGCCAGCAGCTTAGGGGGGGCCGACTACGAGCAGTACTTC. The chain is built from TRBV7-2 and TRBJ2-7, with D perhaps assigned TRBD1 or TRBD2 (6 bases each). The CDR3 sequence is 14 residues long. V lost 1 base and J lost 3, with 10 bases in between. Looked up from germline, CDR1 is SGHTA and CDR2 is FQGNSA.

This clone was found a few times. The J gene is TRBJ2-7, the V gene TRBV21-1; the D segment call TRBD1 is taken from the table without a DNA check. TRBV21-1 is assigned pseudogene status. The CDR3 totals 14 residues. CDR3 sequence reads: CASSYQGAAYEQYF. For the CDR3, the DNA is TGTGCCAGCAGCTACCAGGGCGCAGCCTACGAGCAGTACTTC.

The V gene is TRBV9, the J gene TRBJ2-3; TRBD1 matches at 8 bases. V gave up 4 bases and J gave up 6 bases; unmatched junction bases: 7. Germline-derived CDR1 and CDR2 are SGDLS and YYNGEE. CDR3 length: 14 amino acids. Here the CDR3 reads CASSTSDRGDTQYF. Written as DNA, the CDR3 is TGTGCCAGCAGCACCAGTGACAGGGGCGATACGCAGTATTTT. The full variable domain, with the rest looked up from reference TRBV9 and TRBJ2-3, is DSGVTQTPKHLITATGQRVTLRCSPRSGDLSVYWYQQSLDQGLQFLIQYYNGEERAKGNILERFSAQQFPDLHSELNLSSLELGDSALYFCASSTSDRGDTQYFGPGTRLTVL.

V usage is TRBV27 and J usage is TRBJ2-5; 14 positions agree with TRBD2. V lost 2 bases to trimming and J lost 5 bases; unmatched junction nucleotides: 4. The germline gives CDR1 MNHEY, CDR2 SMNVEV (reference sequence). The CDR3 totals 16 residues. CDR3 in amino acids: CASSLRLAGGWETQYF. DNA for the CDR3: TGTGCCAGCAGTTTACGACTAGCGGGGGGGTGGGAGACCCAGTACTTC.

This chain connects TRBV6-4 to TRBJ2-5; TRBD2 agrees at 12 bases. Looked up from germline, CDR1 is MRHNA and CDR2 is SNTAGT. The CDR3 has 15 residues. With 4 bases clipped from V and 5 bases from J, the junction kept 5 bases outside the gene matches. DNA for the CDR3: TGTGCCAGCAGTGCTAGCGGGGGGGGTCCGGAGACCCAGTACTTC. Protein: CASSASGGGPETQYF.

V is TRBV4-1 and J is TRBJ1-1; no clear D gene. The CDR3 spans 14 residues. The germline V gene has CDR1 MGHRA and CDR2 YSYEKL. V gave up 0 bases and J gave up 1 base, with 6 bases separating them. The CDR3 DNA is TGCGCCAGCAGCCAAGACCCAGGGAACACTGAAGCTTTCTTT. Translated: CASSQDPGNTEAFF.

The chain recombines TRBV9 with TRBJ2-2, with D possibly called TRBD1 or TRBD2 (6 bases each). V lost 6 bases, J lost 3 bases, and 21 bases lay in between. CDR1 is SGDLS, CDR2 YYNGEE, per germline. The CDR3 is 17 residues long. CDR3 DNA sequence: TGTGCCAGCACCCACTCTTTGGGGGGCGCCGACACCGGGGAGCTGTTTTTT. It specifies CASTHSLGGADTGELFF.

The rearrangement uses TRBV9 and TRBJ1-5; weak D call: TRBD1 (5 bases). V gave up 0 bases and J gave up 5 bases, with 9 bases separating them. CDR1 and CDR2 from the germline V gene are SGDLS and YYNGEE. This CDR3 contains 14 residues. The DNA of the CDR3 is TGTGCCAGCAGCGTAGGGGGGGAATATCAGCCCCAGCATTTT. It yields the protein CASSVGGEYQPQHF.

This clone was seen a handful of times. V is TRBV4-2 and J is TRBJ2-2; D uncertain. Germline V gene lookup returns CDR1 LGHNA and CDR2 YNFKEQ. This CDR3 spans 15 amino acids. V lost 8 bases to trimming and J lost 2 bases, with 15 bases between them. As DNA, the CDR3 is TGTGCCAGCCAAGGTGGGATCGAAAACACCGGGGAGCTGTTTTTT. Translation gives CASQGGIENTGELFF.

Points on this clone: The same CDR3 also results from other DNA sequences found in this sample. The V call is TRBV15, the J call TRBJ1-1; D uncertain. Germline CDR1 and CDR2: LNHNV and YYDKDF (reference sequence). This CDR3 has 13 residues. V lost 5 bases to trimming and J lost 0 bases, with 7 bases between them. The CDR3 sequence is CATSETLNTEAFF. In DNA form, the CDR3 reads TGTGCCACCAGCGAGACACTGAACACTGAAGCTTTCTTT.

This clone was picked up one time. The rearrangement uses TRBV25-1 and TRBJ1-1, with TRBD1 as a possible D gene (6 bases). V lost 5 bases and J lost 6, with 10 bases in between. The CDR3 is made up of 12 amino acids. Germline assignment: CDR1 MGHDK and CDR2 SYGVNS. The CDR3 here is CASSRGIAEAFF. The CDR3 bases are TGTGCCAGCAGTAGGGGGATCGCTGAAGCTTTCTTT.

This clone came up a few times. The J gene is TRBJ1-2, the V gene TRBV27; TRBD1 matches at 9 bases. CDR1 MNHEY and CDR2 SMNVEV come from the germline V gene (reference sequence). The V segment lost 4 bases and the J segment 2 bases; nucleotides outside the gene matches: 8. This CDR3 is built from 16 residues. The CDR3 is CASSSLRDRVNYGYTF. CDR3 DNA sequence: TGTGCCAGCAGTTCTTTAAGGGACAGGGTGAACTATGGCTACACCTTC.

The rearrangement links TRBV4-1 to TRBJ1-1; D ambiguous. The CDR3 has 12 amino acids. CDR1 and CDR2 (germline): MGHRA, YSYEKL. V was trimmed by 3 bases and J by 4 bases, leaving 6 bases between them. The CDR3 sequence is CASSQGFTEAFF. The DNA for the CDR3 is TGCGCCAGCAGCCAGGGGTTCACTGAAGCTTTCTTT.

This clone was picked up a small number of times. The chain employs TRBV27 and TRBJ1-1; D call uncertain. CDR1 and CDR2 (germline): MNHEY, SMNVEV (reference sequence). Trimming shortened V by 5 bases and J by 7 bases, and 11 bases separated the two germline ends. This CDR3 is 12 amino acids long. This CDR3 reads CASSAPLGEAFF. The CDR3 DNA reads TGTGCCAGCAGTGCCCCTTTGGGTGAAGCTTTCTTT.

This clone qualifies as large. V is TRBV5-6 and J is TRBJ1-2; D remains ambiguous. This CDR3 is 15 amino acids long. Germline V CDR1 and CDR2: SGHDT, YYEEEE. V gave up 4 bases and J gave up 7 bases, with 20 bases separating them. Written as DNA, the CDR3 is TGTGCCAGCAGCCTGGTTGTCGGGGAAGTGGCTGGCTACACCTTC. As protein: CASSLVVGEVAGYTF.

CDR3 bases: TGTGCCAGCAGCGACGGGGGCTCTGGAAACACCATATATTTT. It translates to CASSDGGSGNTIYF. The genes are TRBV9 and TRBJ1-3; tentatively, D is TRBD1 (5 bases). The V and J ends lost 3 bases and 0 bases respectively, with 7 bases between them. The CDR3 loop spans 14 amino acids. CDR1 is SGDLS and CDR2 is YYNGEE in the germline V gene.

The chain has TRBV10-3 and TRBJ2-5; 7 nucleotides align to TRBD1. Trimming took 6 bases from V and 7 from J; bases not matched to a gene: 8. The germline V gene has CDR1 ENHRY and CDR2 SYGVKD. CDR3 length: 13 amino acids. In DNA form, the CDR3 reads TGTGCCATCAGCCCGGACAGGATGGGGACCCAGTACTTC. This translates into CAISPDRMGTQYF.